A selection of T cell receptor beta chains follows, all from one sample in a study of blood T cell repertoires in COVID-19. The assay was immunoSEQ multiplex PCR, and TCRdb's table has in-frame clones only and misses some. This table holds 200,000 to 250,000 clones, approximately 80% found once. Sequencing input: PBMCs or T cells enriched from blood (not recorded which). The receptors derive from a woman aged 60-70 years who had recovered from COVID-19. CDR3s include the opening cysteine and the closing phenylalanine or tryptophan. D genes are given only for firm matches. Size tells how often a clone was seen (once, few, many) or the class of an expanded clone, and some rows leave it out.

V	D	size	J	DNA	CDR3
TRBV6-5	NA	NA	TRBJ2-3	TGTGCCAGCAGTTACGATAGCGGCACAGATACGCAGTATTTT	CASSYDSGTDTQYF
TRBV6-2/TRBV6-3	NA	NA	TRBJ2-1	TGTGCCAGCACCCCCTCCTACCCCTACAATGAGCAGTTCTTC	CASTPSYPYNEQFF
TRBV29-1	TRBD1	once	TRBJ1-1	TGCAGCTCCCATGGGGCCAGGGGGACTGAAGCTTTCTTT	CSSHGARGTEAFF
TRBV15	TRBD1	NA	TRBJ1-5	TGTGCCACCAGCGGCTACAGGGGCCTGGGGGGCAATCAGCCCCAGCATTTT	CATSGYRGLGGNQPQHF
TRBV29-1	NA	NA	TRBJ1-2	TGCAGCGTTGCCCCAGGCGGGGGGCGCAGCTTGTATGGCTACACCTTC	CSVAPGGGRSLYGYTF
TRBV18	NA	NA	TRBJ2-7	TGTGCCAGCTCACCACCCGGACAGATTACCTACGAGCAGTACTTC	CASSPPGQITYEQYF
TRBV5-6	NA	NA	TRBJ2-2	TGTGCCAGCTCGAGGTTTGGGGCGCAGGCCGGGGAGCTGTTTTTT	CASSRFGAQAGELFF
TRBV5-1	TRBD2	once	TRBJ2-3	TGCGCCAGCAGCGACGGACTAGCGGGCTTCACAGATACGCAGTATTTT	CASSDGLAGFTDTQYF
TRBV18	NA	NA	TRBJ1-1	TGTGCCAGCTCCTCAGGGCGGGGTAGTGACACTGAAGCTTTCTTT	CASSSGRGSDTEAFF
TRBV5-1	NA	NA	TRBJ2-3	TGCGCCAGCAGCTTGGGCCTTAGAGATACGCAGTATTTT	CASSLGLRDTQYF
TRBV7-9	NA	once	TRBJ2-7	TGTGCCAGCAGCTCGGGCAGGGGAAACGAGCAGTACTTC	CASSSGRGNEQYF
TRBV18	NA	few	TRBJ1-5	TGTGCCAGCTCATCAGAAGATAGCAATCAGCCCCAGCATTTT	CASSSEDSNQPQHF
TRBV4-3	TRBD1	few	TRBJ2-1	TGCGCCAGCAGCCAGTTAACCGGGACAGGAGCCTACAATGAGCAGTTCTTC	CASSQLTGTGAYNEQFF
TRBV7-9	TRBD2	NA	TRBJ2-1	TGTGCCAGCAGCTCAGGACTAGCGGGGGGGCCCACATACAATGAGCAGTTCTTC	CASSSGLAGGPTYNEQFF
TRBV19	TRBD1	NA	TRBJ1-2	TGTGCCAGTTGGAAGACAGGGTGGGGCTACACCTTC	CASWKTGWGYTF
TRBV19	TRBD1	NA	TRBJ2-7	TGTGCCAGTAGTAGGCAGGGGGTCTCCTACGAGCAGTACTTC	CASSRQGVSYEQYF
TRBV6-5	TRBD1	NA	TRBJ1-1	TGTGCCAGCAGTTACTCCTCCGGGACAGTGAACACTGAAGCTTTCTTT	CASSYSSGTVNTEAFF
TRBV10-1	NA	NA	TRBJ2-5	TGCGCCAGCGTGGGGGGGCTAGGTGTGAAGAAAGAGACCCAGTACTTC	CASVGGLGVKKETQYF
TRBV7-2	NA	NA	TRBJ1-5	TGTGCCAGCAGCTTAGAAGCGGGGCTGATGCAGCCCCAGCATTTT	CASSLEAGLMQPQHF
TRBV6-1	NA	NA	TRBJ2-1	TGTGCCAGCAGTGAAGGGCAGGCCTCCTACAATGAGCAGTTCTTC	CASSEGQASYNEQFF
TRBV29-1	TRBD1	few	TRBJ1-1	TGCAGCGTAGTGCAGGGGGGGAACACTGAAGCTTTCTTT	CSVVQGGNTEAFF
TRBV7-2	NA	NA	TRBJ2-1	TGTGCCAGCACTCGGACAGACTACAATGAGCAGTTCTTC	CASTRTDYNEQFF
TRBV5-5	NA	NA	TRBJ2-3	TGTGCCTCCCATTGGGGCGGAAACACAGATACGCAGTATTTT	CASHWGGNTDTQYF
TRBV5-1	NA	NA	TRBJ1-1	TGCGCCAGCAGCCCCGTCGCGGGCTTGAACACTGAAGCTTTCTTT	CASSPVAGLNTEAFF
TRBV3-1/TRBV3-2	TRBD1	NA	TRBJ1-4	TGTGCCAGCAGCCTTCGGACAGGGCCGATTGAAAAACTGTTTTTT	CASSLRTGPIEKLFF
TRBV18	TRBD2	few	TRBJ2-1	TGTGCCAGCTCACTCGGCGGGGGGACCTACAATGAGCAGTTCTTC	CASSLGGGTYNEQFF
TRBV29-1	TRBD1	NA	TRBJ1-1	TGCAGCGTTTTCGGACAGGGCAGCACTGAAGCTTTCTTT	CSVFGQGSTEAFF
TRBV29-1	TRBD1	NA	TRBJ2-1	TGCAGCGTTCCGCGACAGGGGTCTGAGGCCTCCTACAATGAGCAGTTCTTC	CSVPRQGSEASYNEQFF
TRBV6-6	NA	NA	TRBJ2-1	TGTGCCAGCAGTTACTCGACTTCCAACAATGAGCAGTTCTTC	CASSYSTSNNEQFF
TRBV25-1	TRBD1	few	TRBJ1-1	TGTGCCAGCAGTAGGGGGACAGGGGGCACTGAAGCTTTCTTT	CASSRGTGGTEAFF
TRBV3-1/TRBV3-2	TRBD2	NA	TRBJ2-1	TGTGCCAGCAGCCAAGTTCGTGGGACTAGCATCTACAATGAGCAGTTCTTC	CASSQVRGTSIYNEQFF
TRBV24-1	TRBD2	NA	TRBJ2-1	TGTGCCACCAGTGGTTCTAGCGGGACAAGAAGCTCCTACAATGAGCAGTTCTTC	CATSGSSGTRSSYNEQFF
TRBV19	NA	NA	TRBJ2-3	TGTGCCAGTAGTATGTCCAGGGGAAGGGCAGATACGCAGTATTTT	CASSMSRGRADTQYF
TRBV19	TRBD1	NA	TRBJ1-6	TGTGCCAGTAGTATGACAGGGGATAATTCACCCCTCCACTTT	CASSMTGDNSPLHF
TRBV3-1/TRBV3-2	TRBD1	NA	TRBJ1-3	TGTGCCAGCAGCCAGAAGGCCGGGACAGGGGGAAACACCATATATTTT	CASSQKAGTGGNTIYF
TRBV6-5	NA	few	TRBJ1-2	TGTGCCAGCAGTCGCTCAGGACAGCAGAGCTATGGCTACACCTTC	CASSRSGQQSYGYTF